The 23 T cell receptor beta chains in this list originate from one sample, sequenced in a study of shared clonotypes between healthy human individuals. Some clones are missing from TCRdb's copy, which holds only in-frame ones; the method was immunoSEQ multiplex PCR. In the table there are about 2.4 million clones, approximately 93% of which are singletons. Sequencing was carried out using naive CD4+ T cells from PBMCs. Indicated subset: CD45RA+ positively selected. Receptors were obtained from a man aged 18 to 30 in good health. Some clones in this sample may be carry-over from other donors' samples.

The CDR3 spells CASSIALAAGSNYGYTF. The DNA of the CDR3 is TGTGCCAGTAGTATAGCCCTGGCCGCGGGTTCTAACTATGGCTACACCTTC. The V and J genes are TRBV19 and TRBJ1-2; D remains ambiguous. This CDR3 is 17 amino acids long. Germline assignment: CDR1 LNHDA and CDR2 SQIVND (reference sequence). The V and J ends lost 1 base and 0 bases respectively, with 15 bases between them.

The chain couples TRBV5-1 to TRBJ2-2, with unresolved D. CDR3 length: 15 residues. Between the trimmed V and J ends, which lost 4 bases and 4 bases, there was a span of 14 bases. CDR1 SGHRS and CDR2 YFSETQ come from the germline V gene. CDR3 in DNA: TGCGCCAGCAGCCGAGGCCGGACCGGCACCGGGGAGCTGTTTTTT. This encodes CASSRGRTGTGELFF.

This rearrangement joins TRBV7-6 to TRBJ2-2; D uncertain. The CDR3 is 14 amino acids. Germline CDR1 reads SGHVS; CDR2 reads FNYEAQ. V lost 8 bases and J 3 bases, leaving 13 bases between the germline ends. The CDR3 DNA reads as TGTGCCAGCTCCCCGGTCCAGCACACCGGGGAGCTGTTTTTT. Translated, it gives CASSPVQHTGELFF.

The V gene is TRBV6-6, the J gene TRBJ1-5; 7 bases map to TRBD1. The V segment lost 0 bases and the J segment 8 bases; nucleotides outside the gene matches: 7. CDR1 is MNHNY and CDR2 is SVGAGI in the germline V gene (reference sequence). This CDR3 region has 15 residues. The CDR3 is CASSYSSQGGEPQHF. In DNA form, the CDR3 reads TGTGCCAGCAGTTACTCGAGCCAGGGGGGTGAGCCCCAGCATTTT.

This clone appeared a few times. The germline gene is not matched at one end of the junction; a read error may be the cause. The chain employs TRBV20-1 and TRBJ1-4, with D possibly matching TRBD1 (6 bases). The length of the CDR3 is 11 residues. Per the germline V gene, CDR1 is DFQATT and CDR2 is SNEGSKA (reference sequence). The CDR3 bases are TGCAGTGCTAGAACAATACAGGACGGGGGCTTT. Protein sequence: CSARTIQDGGF.

The CDR3 region is CASSLSGTRRHEQYF. In DNA form, the CDR3 reads TGTGCCAGCAGTTTAAGCGGGACTAGGCGCCACGAGCAGTACTTC. The rearrangement links TRBV28 to TRBJ2-7, with 8 bases identical to TRBD2. CDR3 length: 15 amino acids. CDR1 is MDHEN, CDR2 SYDVKM, per germline. J lost 5 bases, V lost 2 bases, and 8 bases had no gene match.

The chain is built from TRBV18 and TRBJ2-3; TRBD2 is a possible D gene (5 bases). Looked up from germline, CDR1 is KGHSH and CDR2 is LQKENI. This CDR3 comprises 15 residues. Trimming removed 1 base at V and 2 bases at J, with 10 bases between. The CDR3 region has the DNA TGTGCCAGCTCACCACGGGAGCGAACCACAGATACGCAGTATTTT. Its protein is CASSPRERTTDTQYF. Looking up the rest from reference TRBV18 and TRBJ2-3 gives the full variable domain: NAGVMQNPRHLVRRRGQEARLRCSPMKGHSHVYWYRQLPEEGLKFMVYLQKENIIDESGMPKERFSAEFPKEGPSILRIQQVVRGDSAAYFCASSPRERTTDTQYFGPGTRLTVL.

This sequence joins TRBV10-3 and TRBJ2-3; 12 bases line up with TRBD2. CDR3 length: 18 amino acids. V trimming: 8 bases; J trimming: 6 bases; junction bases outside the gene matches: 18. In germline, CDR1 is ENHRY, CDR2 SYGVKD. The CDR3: CAIGAGGLAGGRADTQYF. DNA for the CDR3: TGTGCCATCGGGGCAGGGGGGCTAGCGGGAGGGCGTGCGGATACGCAGTATTTT.

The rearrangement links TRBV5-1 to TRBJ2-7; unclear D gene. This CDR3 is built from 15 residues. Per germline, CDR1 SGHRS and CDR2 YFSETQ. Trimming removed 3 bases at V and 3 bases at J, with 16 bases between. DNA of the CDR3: TGCGCCAGCAGCTCCTTTCCAGGAACCCTCTACGAGCAGTACTTC. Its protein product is CASSSFPGTLYEQYF.

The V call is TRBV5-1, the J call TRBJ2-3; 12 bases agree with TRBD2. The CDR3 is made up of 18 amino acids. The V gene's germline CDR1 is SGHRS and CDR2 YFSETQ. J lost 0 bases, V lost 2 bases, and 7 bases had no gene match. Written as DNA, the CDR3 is TGCGCCAGCAGCTTTTTCGCCGGGACTAGCGGGAGCACAGATACGCAGTATTTT. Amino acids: CASSFFAGTSGSTDTQYF.

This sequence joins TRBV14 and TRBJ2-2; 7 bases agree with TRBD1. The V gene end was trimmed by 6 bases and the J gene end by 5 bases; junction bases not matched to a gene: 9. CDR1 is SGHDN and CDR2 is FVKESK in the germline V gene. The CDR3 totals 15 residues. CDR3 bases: TGTGCCAGCAGACGACAGGGTAGTGTGACCGGGGAGCTGTTTTTT. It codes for CASRRQGSVTGELFF.

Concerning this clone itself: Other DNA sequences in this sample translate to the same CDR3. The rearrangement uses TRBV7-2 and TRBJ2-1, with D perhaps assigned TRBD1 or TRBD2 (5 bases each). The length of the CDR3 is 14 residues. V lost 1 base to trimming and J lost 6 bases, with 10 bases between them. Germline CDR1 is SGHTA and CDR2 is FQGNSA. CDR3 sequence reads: CASSLVGTSNEQFF. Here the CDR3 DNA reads TGTGCCAGCAGCTTAGTGGGGACCAGCAATGAGCAGTTCTTC.

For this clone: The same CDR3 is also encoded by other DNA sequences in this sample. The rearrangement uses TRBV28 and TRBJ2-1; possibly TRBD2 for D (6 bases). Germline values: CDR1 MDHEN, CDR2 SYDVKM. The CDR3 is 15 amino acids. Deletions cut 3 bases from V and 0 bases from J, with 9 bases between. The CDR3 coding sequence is TGTGCCAGCAGTTTGCCCGGGAGCTCCTACAATGAGCAGTTCTTC. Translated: CASSLPGSSYNEQFF.

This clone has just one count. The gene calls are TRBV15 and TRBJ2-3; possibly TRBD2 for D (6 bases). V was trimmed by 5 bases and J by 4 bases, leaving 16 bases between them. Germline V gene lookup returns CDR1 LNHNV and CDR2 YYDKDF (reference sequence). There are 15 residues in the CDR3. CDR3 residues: CATSGIGGWADTQYF. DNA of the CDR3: TGTGCCACCAGCGGAATCGGAGGGTGGGCAGATACGCAGTATTTT.

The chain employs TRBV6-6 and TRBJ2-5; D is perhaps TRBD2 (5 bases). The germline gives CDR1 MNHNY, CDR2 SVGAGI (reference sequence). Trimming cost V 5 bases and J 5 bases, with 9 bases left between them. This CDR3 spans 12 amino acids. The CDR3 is CASSLAIETQYF. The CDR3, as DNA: TGTGCCAGCAGTCTAGCAATCGAGACCCAGTACTTC.

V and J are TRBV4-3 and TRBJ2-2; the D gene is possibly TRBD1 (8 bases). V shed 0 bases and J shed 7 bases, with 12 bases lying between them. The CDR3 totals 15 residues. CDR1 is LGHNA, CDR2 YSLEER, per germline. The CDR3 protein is CASSQEQGGVGELFF. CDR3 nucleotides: TGCGCCAGCAGCCAAGAACAGGGGGGGGTCGGGGAGCTGTTTTTT.

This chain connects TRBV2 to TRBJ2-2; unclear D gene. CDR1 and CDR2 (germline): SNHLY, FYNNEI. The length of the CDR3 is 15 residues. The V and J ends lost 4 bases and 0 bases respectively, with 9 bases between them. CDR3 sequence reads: CASSGGSSNTGELFF. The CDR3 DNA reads TGTGCCAGCAGTGGAGGCTCATCGAACACCGGGGAGCTGTTTTTT.

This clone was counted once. CDR3 nucleotide sequence: TGTGCCAGCAGCCTCAGGGACTCGGGACATTACAATGAGCAGTTCTTC. Its translation: CASSLRDSGHYNEQFF. The V and J genes are TRBV7-2 and TRBJ2-1; D tentatively reads TRBD1 or TRBD2 (6 bases each). The CDR3 spans 16 residues. Trimming took 5 bases from V and 4 from J, leaving 18 bases between them. Germline V gene lookup returns CDR1 SGHTA and CDR2 FQGNSA.

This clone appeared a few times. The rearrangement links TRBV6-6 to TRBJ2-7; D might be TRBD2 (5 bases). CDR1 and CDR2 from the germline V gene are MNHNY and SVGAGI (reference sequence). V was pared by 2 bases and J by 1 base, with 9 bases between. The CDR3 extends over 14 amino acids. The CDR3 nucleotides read TGTGCCAGCAGTTACGCGGGCAGATCCTACGAGCAGTACTTC. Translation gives CASSYAGRSYEQYF.

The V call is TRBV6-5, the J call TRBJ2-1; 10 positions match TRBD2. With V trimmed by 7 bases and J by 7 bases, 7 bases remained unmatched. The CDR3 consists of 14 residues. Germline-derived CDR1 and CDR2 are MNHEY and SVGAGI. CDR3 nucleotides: TGTGCCAGCACCGAAGGACTAGCGGAAAATGAGCAGTTCTTC. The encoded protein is CASTEGLAENEQFF.

The CDR3 is CATSRGGVVSPQYF. The CDR3 DNA sequence: TGTGCCACCAGCAGAGGGGGGGTGGTGTCGCCGCAGTACTTC. The J gene is TRBJ2-7, the V gene TRBV15; tentatively, D is TRBD2 (6 bases). V lost 1 base to trimming and J lost 9 bases, with 16 bases between them. CDR3 length: 14 residues. Germline V gene lookup returns CDR1 LNHNV and CDR2 YYDKDF (reference sequence).

The CDR3 region is CASSLPGTPGEQYF. The CDR3 DNA follows: TGTGCCAGCAGCTTACCCGGGACTCCGGGCGAGCAGTACTTC. The chain links TRBV5-4 to TRBJ2-7; D is possibly TRBD2 (6 bases). This CDR3 is 14 amino acids long. Germline V CDR1 and CDR2: SGHNT, YYREEE (reference sequence). Between the trimmed V and J ends, which lost 2 bases and 6 bases, there was a span of 15 bases.

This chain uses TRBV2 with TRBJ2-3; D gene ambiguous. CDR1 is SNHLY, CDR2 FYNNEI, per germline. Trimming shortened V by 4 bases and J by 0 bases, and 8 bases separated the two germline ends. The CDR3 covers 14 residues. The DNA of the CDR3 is TGTGCCAGCAGTGCCGGGCCAAGCACAGATACGCAGTATTTT. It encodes CASSAGPSTDTQYF.